One T cell receptor (beta chain) is described in this entry. The data derive from a study of blood T cell repertoires in COVID-19. For the study at large: Material from acute and convalescent COVID-19 was sourced from the United States, Italy and Spain.

In the original analysis: Amplification of reference gene primers was used by the study to estimate nucleated cell counts. Assay used: immunoSEQ multiplex PCR; TCRdb lists only in-frame clones, some missing. V, J and clone size were drawn from that table, and D and trimming were deduced from the DNA. The data show 120,000 or so clones, approximately 87% seen once. The material sequenced was peripheral blood. This TCR came from a man aged 55-75 years with acute or convalescent COVID-19.

CDR3 protein: CASSVGESTDTQYF. The DNA of the CDR3 is TGTGCCAGCAGCGTAGGAGAGTCTACAGATACGCAGTATTTT. This rearrangement joins TRBV9 to TRBJ2-3; D gene uncertain. This CDR3 spans 14 amino acids. The V gene's germline CDR1 is SGDLS and CDR2 YYNGEE. Trimming took off 0 bases at V and 3 bases at J, with 8 bases between the two ends.